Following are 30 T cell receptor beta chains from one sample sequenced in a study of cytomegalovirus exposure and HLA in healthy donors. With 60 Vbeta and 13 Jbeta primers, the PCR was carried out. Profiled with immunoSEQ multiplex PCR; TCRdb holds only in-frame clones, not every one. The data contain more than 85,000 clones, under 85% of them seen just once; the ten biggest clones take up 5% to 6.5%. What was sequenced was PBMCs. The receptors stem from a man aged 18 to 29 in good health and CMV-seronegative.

The CDR3 sequence: CASTWGEGQPQHF. In DNA, the CDR3 is TGTGCCAGCACTTGGGGCGAAGGCCAGCCCCAGCATTTT. The chain links TRBV6-1 to TRBJ1-5; TRBD1 is a possible D gene (5 bases). The CDR3 length is 13 residues. The germline gives CDR1 MNHNS, CDR2 SASEGT. V dropped 7 bases and J dropped 7 bases, with 14 bases sitting between them.

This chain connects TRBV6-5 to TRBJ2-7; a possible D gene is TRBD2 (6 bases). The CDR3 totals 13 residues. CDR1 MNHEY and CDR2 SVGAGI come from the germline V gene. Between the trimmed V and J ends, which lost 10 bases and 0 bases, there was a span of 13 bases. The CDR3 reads CATTDGSSYEQYF. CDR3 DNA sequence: TGTGCCACCACGGACGGGAGCTCCTACGAGCAGTACTTC.

The CDR3 coding sequence is TGTGCCAGCAGCGTTTCTCCCCTTGAGCAGTTCTTC. It is translated as CASSVSPLEQFF. The chain employs TRBV9 and TRBJ2-1; D gene unclear. The CDR3 is made up of 12 amino acids. The ends were cut back, 2 bases at V and 9 bases at J, with 9 bases in the middle. CDR1 is SGDLS and CDR2 is YYNGEE in the germline V gene.

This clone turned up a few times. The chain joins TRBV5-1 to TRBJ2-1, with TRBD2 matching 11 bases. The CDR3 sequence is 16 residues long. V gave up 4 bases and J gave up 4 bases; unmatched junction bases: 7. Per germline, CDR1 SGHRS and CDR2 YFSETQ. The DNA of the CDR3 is TGCGCCAGCAGCCTGGGGCTAGCGGGAGGTTACAATGAGCAGTTCTTC. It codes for CASSLGLAGGYNEQFF.

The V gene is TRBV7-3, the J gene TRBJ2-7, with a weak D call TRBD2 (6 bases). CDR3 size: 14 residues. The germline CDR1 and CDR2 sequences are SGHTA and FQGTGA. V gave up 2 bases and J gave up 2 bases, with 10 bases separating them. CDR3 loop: CASSLGDFTYEQYF. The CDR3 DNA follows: TGTGCCAGCAGCTTAGGGGACTTCACCTACGAGCAGTACTTC.

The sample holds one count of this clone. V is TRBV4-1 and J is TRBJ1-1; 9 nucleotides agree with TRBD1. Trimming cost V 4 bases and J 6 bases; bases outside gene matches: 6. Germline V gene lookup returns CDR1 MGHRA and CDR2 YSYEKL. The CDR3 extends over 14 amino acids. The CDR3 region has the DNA TGCGCCAGCAGCCGAGGACAGGGGTACGCTGAAGCTTTCTTT. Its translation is CASSRGQGYAEAFF.

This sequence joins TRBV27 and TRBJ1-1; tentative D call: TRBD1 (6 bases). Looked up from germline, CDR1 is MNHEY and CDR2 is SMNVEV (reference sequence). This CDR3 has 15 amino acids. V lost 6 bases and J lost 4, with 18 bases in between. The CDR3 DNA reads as TGTGCCAGCAGATCCCAGCAGGGGATCAGCACTGAAGCTTTCTTT. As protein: CASRSQQGISTEAFF.

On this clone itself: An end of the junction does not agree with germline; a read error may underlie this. The CDR3 here is CAWSGGQGAYEQHF. The CDR3 coding sequence is TGTGCCTGGAGCGGGGGACAGGGGGCGTACGAGCAGCACTTC. The chain has TRBV30 and TRBJ2-7, with 12 positions matching TRBD1. The CDR3 is 14 amino acids. CDR1 GTSNPN and CDR2 SVGIG come from the germline V gene (reference sequence).

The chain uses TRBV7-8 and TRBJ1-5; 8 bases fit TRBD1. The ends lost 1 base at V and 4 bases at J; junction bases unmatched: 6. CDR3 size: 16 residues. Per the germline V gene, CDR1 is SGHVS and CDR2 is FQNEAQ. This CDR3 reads CASSLDKDRVNQPQHF. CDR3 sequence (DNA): TGTGCCAGCAGCTTAGATAAGGACAGGGTAAATCAGCCCCAGCATTTT.

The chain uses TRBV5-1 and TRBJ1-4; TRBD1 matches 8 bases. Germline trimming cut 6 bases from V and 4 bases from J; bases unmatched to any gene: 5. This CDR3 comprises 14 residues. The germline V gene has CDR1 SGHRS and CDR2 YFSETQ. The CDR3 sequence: CASTIQGGNEKLFF. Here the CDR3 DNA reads TGCGCCAGCACCATACAGGGGGGTAATGAAAAACTGTTTTTT.

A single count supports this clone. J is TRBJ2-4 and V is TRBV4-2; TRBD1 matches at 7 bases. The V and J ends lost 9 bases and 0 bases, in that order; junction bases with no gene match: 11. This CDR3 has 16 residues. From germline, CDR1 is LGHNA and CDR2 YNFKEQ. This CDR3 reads CASSSQGGAAKNIQYF. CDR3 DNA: TGTGCCAGTAGCTCACAAGGGGGCGCAGCCAAAAACATTCAGTACTTC.

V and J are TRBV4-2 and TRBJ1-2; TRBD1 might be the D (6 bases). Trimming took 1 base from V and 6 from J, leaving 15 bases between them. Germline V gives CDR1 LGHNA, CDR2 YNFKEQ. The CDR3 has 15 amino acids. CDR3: CASSQVLGGTHGYTF. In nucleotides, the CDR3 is TGTGCCAGCAGCCAAGTGCTCGGGGGGACACATGGCTACACCTTC.

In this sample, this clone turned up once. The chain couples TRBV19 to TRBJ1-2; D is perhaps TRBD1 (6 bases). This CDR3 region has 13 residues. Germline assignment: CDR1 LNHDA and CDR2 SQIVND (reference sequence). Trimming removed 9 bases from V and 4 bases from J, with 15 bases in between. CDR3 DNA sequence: TGTGCCAGCGGACAGCAGCAGGGCTATGGCTACACCTTC. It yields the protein CASGQQQGYGYTF.

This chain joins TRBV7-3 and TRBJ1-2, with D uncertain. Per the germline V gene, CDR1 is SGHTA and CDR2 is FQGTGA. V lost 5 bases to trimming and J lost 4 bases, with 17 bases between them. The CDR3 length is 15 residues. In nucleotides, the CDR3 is TGTGCCAGCAGCAGTATACTGGCAGGCCGCTATGGCTACACCTTC. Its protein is CASSSILAGRYGYTF.

The CDR3 loop is CASSLVASIIYNEQFF. The CDR3 DNA is TGCGCCAGCAGCTTAGTGGCTAGTATCATCTACAATGAGCAGTTCTTC. V and J are TRBV5-1 and TRBJ2-1; no reliable D call. Germline CDR1 and CDR2: SGHRS and YFSETQ. Trimming took 2 bases from V and 3 from J, leaving 15 bases between them. This CDR3 spans 16 amino acids.

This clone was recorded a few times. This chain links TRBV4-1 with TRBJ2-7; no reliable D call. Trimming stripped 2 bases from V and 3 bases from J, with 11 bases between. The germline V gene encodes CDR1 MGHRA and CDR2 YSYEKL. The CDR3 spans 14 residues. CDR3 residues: CASSQQEKHYEQYF. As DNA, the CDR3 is TGCGCCAGCAGCCAACAAGAAAAACACTACGAGCAGTACTTC.

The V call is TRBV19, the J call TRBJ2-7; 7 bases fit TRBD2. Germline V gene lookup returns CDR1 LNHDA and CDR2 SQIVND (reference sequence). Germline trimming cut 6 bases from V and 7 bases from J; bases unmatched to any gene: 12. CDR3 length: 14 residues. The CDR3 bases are TGTGCCAGTAGGGGTAGGCGGGAGCGTCGAGAGCAGTACTTC. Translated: CASRGRRERREQYF.

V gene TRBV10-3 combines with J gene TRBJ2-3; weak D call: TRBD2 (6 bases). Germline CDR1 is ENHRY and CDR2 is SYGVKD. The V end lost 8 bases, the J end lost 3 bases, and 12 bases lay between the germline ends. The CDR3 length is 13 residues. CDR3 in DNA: TGTGCCATCGGAACGGGGAGGACAGATACGCAGTATTTT. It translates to CAIGTGRTDTQYF.

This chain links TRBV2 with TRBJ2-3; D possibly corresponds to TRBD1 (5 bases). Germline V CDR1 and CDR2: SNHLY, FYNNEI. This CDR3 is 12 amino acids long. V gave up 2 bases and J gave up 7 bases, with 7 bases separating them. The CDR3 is CASSESGNTQYF. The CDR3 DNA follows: TGTGCCAGCAGTGAATCAGGGAATACGCAGTATTTT.

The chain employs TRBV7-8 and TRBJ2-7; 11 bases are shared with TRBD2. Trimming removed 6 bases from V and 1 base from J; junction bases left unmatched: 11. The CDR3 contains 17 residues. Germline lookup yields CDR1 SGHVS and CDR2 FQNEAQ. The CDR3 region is CASRHHFIAGGSYEQYF. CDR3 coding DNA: TGTGCCAGCAGACACCATTTCATAGCGGGAGGGTCCTACGAGCAGTACTTC.

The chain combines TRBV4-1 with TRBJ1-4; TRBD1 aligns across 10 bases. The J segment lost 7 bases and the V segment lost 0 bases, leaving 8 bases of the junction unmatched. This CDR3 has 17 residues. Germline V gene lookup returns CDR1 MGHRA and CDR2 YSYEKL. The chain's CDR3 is CASSQEFGQGVFEKLFF. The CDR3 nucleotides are TGCGCCAGCAGCCAAGAGTTCGGACAGGGGGTTTTTGAAAAACTGTTTTTT.

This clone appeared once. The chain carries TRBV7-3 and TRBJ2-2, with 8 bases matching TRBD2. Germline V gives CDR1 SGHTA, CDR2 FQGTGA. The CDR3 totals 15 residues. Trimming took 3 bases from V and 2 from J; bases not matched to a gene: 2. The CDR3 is CASSFGRGNTGELFF. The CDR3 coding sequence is TGTGCCAGCAGCTTCGGGAGGGGCAACACCGGGGAGCTGTTTTTT.

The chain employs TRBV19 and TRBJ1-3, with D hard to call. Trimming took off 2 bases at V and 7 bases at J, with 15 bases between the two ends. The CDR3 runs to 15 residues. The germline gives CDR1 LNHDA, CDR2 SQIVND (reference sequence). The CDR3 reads CASSIYIPESNTIYF. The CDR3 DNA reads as TGTGCCAGTAGTATATATATCCCAGAATCCAACACCATATATTTT.

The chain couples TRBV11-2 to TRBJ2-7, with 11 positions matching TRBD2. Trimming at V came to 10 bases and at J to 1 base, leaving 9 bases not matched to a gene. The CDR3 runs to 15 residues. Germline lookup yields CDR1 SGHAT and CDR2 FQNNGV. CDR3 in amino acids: CAIPNLAGGSYEQYF. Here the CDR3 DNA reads TGTGCCATCCCAAACCTAGCGGGAGGTTCCTACGAGCAGTACTTC. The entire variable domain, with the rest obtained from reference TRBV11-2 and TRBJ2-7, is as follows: EAGVAQSPRYKIIEKRQSVAFWCNPISGHATLYWYQQILGQGPKLLIQFQNNGVVDDSQLPKDRFSAERLKGVDSTLKIQPAKLEDSAVYLCAIPNLAGGSYEQYFGPGTRLTVT.

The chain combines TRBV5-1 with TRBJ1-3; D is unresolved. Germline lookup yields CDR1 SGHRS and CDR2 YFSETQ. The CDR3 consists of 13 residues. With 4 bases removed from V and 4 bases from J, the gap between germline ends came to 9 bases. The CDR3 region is CASSPLQGNTIYF. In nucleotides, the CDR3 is TGCGCCAGCAGCCCTTTACAGGGAAACACCATATATTTT.

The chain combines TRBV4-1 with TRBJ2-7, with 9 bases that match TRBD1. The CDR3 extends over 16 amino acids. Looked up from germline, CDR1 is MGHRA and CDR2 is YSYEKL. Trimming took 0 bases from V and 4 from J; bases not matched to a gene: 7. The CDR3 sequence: CASSQDAGQGLYEQYF. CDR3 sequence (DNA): TGCGCCAGCAGCCAAGACGCGGGACAGGGATTATACGAGCAGTACTTC.

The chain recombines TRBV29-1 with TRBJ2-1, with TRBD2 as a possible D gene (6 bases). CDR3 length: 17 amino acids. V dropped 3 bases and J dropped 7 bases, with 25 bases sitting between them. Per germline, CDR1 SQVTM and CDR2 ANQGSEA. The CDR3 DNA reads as TGCAGCGTTGAGGGCCCTAGCGCGAAAAACTGGTTGAATGAGCAGTTCTTC. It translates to CSVEGPSAKNWLNEQFF.

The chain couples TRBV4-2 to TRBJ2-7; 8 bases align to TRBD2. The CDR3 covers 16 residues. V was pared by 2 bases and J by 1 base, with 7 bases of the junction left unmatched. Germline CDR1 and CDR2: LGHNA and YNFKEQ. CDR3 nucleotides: TGTGCCAGCAGCCAACCTGCAGCGGGAGCGTCCTACGAGCAGTACTTC. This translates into CASSQPAAGASYEQYF.

The CDR3 bases are TGCGCCAGCAGCTTGGGTTTAGCAAACACTGAAGCTTTCTTT. Its translation is CASSLGLANTEAFF. V and J are TRBV5-1 and TRBJ1-1; D unclear. This CDR3 spans 14 amino acids. V lost 0 bases and J lost 2, with 8 bases in between. The germline CDR1 and CDR2 sequences are SGHRS and YFSETQ.

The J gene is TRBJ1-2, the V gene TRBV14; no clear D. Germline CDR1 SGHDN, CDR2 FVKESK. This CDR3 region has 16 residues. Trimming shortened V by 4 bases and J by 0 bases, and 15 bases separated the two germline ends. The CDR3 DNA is TGTGCCAGCAGCCCCGTGGGCCTCGGAACTAACTATGGCTACACCTTC. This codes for CASSPVGLGTNYGYTF.